This paragraph reports one T cell receptor (beta chain). The antigen is unknown. Other nucleotide sequences in the sample specify the same CDR3. The data were obtained in a study of T cell responses to AZD1222 COVID-19 vaccine. Overall study results and limits: Spike-specific TCR breadth rose after two AZD1222 doses, and depth rose as well. Nearly half of spike-specific TCRs reportedly target variant regions that are unmutated in the B.1.351 and B.1.1.7 variants. Just a handful of AZD1222 recipients were seropositive at baseline.

The CDR3 consists of 12 residues. Germline V gene lookup returns CDR1 LNHDA and CDR2 SQIVND (reference sequence). Trimming stripped 1 base from V and 4 bases from J, with 4 bases between. Method: immunoSEQ multiplex PCR; TCRdb's copy keeps in-frame clones and lacks some. The sample has roughly 180,000 clones; around 90% are singletons. The source material was peripheral blood, sampled on day 0 of AZD1222 vaccination. The rearrangement joins TRBV19 to TRBJ1-1; D not certain. This sequence was found in an adult in good health. CDR3 loop: CASSIGTTEAFF. DNA of the CDR3: TGTGCCAGTAGTATAGGGACCACTGAAGCTTTCTTT.